This TCR beta chain appears in the sequencing data of a study of CD8+ T cells in alopecia areata. Sequencing relied on a cDNA template that was reverse transcribed from extracted RNA. TCRdb's table, derived via immunoSEQ multiplex PCR, lists solely in-frame clones and lacks some. The sample has approximately 200,000 clones; around 56% are singletons. Per germline, CDR1 SGHRS and CDR2 YFSETQ. V lost 0 bases and J 5 bases, leaving 16 bases between the germline ends. The CDR3 sequence is 16 residues long. This clone was seen a few times. The treatment was: oral pan-JAK inhibitor, 5-10 mg twice daily. The gene calls are TRBV5-1 and TRBJ2-3; D is perhaps TRBD2 (6 bases). This sequence originates from a human donor with alopecia areata. Here the sequenced sample was CD4+ T cells sorted from blood, taken at week 4, from a patient treated with tofacitinib. CDR3 sequence: CASSLASAQRVDTQYF. CDR3 DNA sequence: TGCGCCAGCAGCTTGGCCTCGGCCCAGCGGGTAGATACGCAGTATTTT.